This TCR beta chain was found in a study of regulatory T cells in long-lasting Graves disease. Study-wide points: Accuracy was perhaps lowered by the small sample size.

HTBI primers from iRepertoire and Arm-PCR of CDR3 regions yielded the TCR beta libraries. One entry per CDR3 protein, called by TCRdb with MiXCR from the multiplex PCR reads. The profile shows a few hundred thousand distinct CDR3 sequences, roughly 21% of them singletons. As to this clonotype: Antigen specificity is unknown.

Time point indicated: persistent/refractory GD, antithyroid drugs over 5 years with positive TRAb. There was RNA extracted from PBMCs, and the TCR library was made from it. V dropped 5 bases and J dropped 0 bases, with 11 bases sitting between them. The CDR3 has 14 residues. Per the germline V gene, CDR1 is SGHAT and CDR2 is FQNNGV. The sequenced sample was peripheral blood mononuclear cells (PBMCs), obtained when the disease was refractory, from a patient treated with antithyroid drugs. This rearrangement joins TRBV11-2 to TRBJ2-7; no clear D. The receptor was isolated from a female donor with Graves disease. CDR3 DNA: TGTGCCAGCAGCCCTGACAAAGCCTCCTACGAGCAGTACTTC. The encoded protein is CASSPDKASYEQYF. Supplemented by reference TRBV11-2 and TRBJ2-7, the full variable domain reads EAGVAQSPRYKIIEKRQSVAFWCNPISGHATLYWYQQILGQGPKLLIQFQNNGVVDDSQLPKDRFSAERLKGVDSTLKIQPAKLEDSAVYLCASSPDKASYEQYFGPGTRLTVT.